This TCR beta chain was observed in a study of T cells after yellow fever vaccination. Via MiXCR, TCRdb re-called the 5' RACE reads, giving one row per CDR3 protein. The data show approximately 300,000 distinct CDR3 sequences, approximately 12% seen once. A few counts support this clonotype. Antigen specificity is unknown. Study observations and caveats: The secondary T-cell response peaked on day 5, not day 15, but was weaker. A limited proportion of clonotypes was detected within both the CD4 and CD8 compartments.

This clonotype was obtained from a young man who received the YFV17D yellow fever vaccine. Sequences were derived from CD4+ T cells sorted from PBMCs, sampled 45 days after the yellow fever booster vaccination.

The CDR3: CASSETGRTGDEQFF. In DNA, the CDR3 is TGTGCCAGCAGTGAAACGGGAAGAACCGGCGATGAGCAGTTCTTC. This sequence joins TRBV6-1 and TRBJ2-1, with a possible D match to TRBD2 (5 bases). The CDR3 covers 15 residues. Trimming shortened V by 2 bases and J by 8 bases, and 16 bases separated the two germline ends. Germline CDR1 is MNHNS and CDR2 is SASEGT.